This T cell receptor beta chain appears in the sequencing data of a study of blood T cell repertoires in COVID-19. Study-wide context: Donors in the United States, Italy and Spain gave samples during acute or convalescent COVID-19. Sources were T cells, B-cell-depleted T cells, or PBMCs; the material itself was cDNA or gDNA.

Methods used by the authors: Nucleated cell counts were estimated from reference gene primer amplification. Produced via immunoSEQ multiplex PCR; TCRdb's table is partial and in-frame only. From that table come the V and J calls and clone size; the DNA was used to work out D and trimming. This repertoire shows around 200,000 clones, around nine tenths found once; its top ten account for around 1%. From germline, CDR1 is LGHDT and CDR2 YNNKEL (reference sequence). This CDR3 is 17 amino acids long. V was trimmed by 0 bases and J by 1 base, leaving 15 bases between them. This rearrangement joins TRBV3-1 (or the pseudogene TRBV3-2) to TRBJ1-2, with D maybe TRBD1 (5 bases). Sequencing used peripheral blood. This TCR was recovered from a woman aged 18-29 years who had recovered from COVID-19. CDR3 coding DNA: TGTGCCAGCAGCCAAGAGGTCCGGGGGACTATTAACTATGGCTACACCTTC. Protein sequence: CASSQEVRGTINYGYTF.